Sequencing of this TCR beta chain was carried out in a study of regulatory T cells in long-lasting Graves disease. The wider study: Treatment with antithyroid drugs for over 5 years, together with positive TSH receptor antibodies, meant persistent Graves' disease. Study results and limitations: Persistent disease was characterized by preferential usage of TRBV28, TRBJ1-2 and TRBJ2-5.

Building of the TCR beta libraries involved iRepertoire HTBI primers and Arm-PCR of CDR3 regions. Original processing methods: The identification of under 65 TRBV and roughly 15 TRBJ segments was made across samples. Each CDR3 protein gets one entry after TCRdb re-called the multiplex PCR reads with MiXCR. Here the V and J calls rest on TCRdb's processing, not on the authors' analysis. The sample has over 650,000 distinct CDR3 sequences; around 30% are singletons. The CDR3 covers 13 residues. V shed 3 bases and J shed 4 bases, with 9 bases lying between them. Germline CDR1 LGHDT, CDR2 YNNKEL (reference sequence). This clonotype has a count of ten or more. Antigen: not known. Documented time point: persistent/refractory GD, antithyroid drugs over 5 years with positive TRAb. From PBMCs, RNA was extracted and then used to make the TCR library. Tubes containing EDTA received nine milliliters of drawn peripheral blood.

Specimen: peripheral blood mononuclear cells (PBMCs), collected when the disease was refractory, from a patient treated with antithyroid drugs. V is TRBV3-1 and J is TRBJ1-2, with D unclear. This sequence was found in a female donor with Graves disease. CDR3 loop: CASSHQPRYGYTF. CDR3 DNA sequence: TGTGCCAGCAGCCACCAGCCACGCTATGGCTACACCTTC.